A single T cell receptor beta chain is shown here with its context. Its antigen is undetermined. At one of its ends the junction is not consistent with the germline gene, which may arise from a read error. PCR used 60 Vbeta primers and 13 Jbeta primers. Here immunoSEQ multiplex PCR was the method, and the copy in TCRdb shows in-frame clones only, minus some. The sample gives 110,000 or so clones, roughly 79% of which show up once; around 2.3% is in the top ten. The sample is drawn from a study of cytomegalovirus exposure and HLA in healthy donors. Study results and caveats: Most TCR sequences were uncommon, yet certain public TCRs appeared in many donors.

The CDR3 runs 15 residues. The germline gives CDR1 SEHNR, CDR2 FQNEAQ (reference sequence). The material sequenced was PBMCs. This receptor was identified in a woman between 40 and 50 years old in good health and CMV-seronegative. The chain uses TRBV7-9 and TRBJ2-1; tentative D call: TRBD2 (6 bases). CDR3 sequence reads: CSSSLGTSNYNEQFF. Here the CDR3 DNA reads TGTTCCAGCAGCTTAGGGACTTCGAATTACAATGAGCAGTTCTTC.